The sequence of this T cell receptor beta chain was determined in a study of cytomegalovirus exposure and HLA in healthy donors. PCR used 60 Vbeta primers and 13 Jbeta primers. How the authors handled the data: Unique TCR beta chains totaled roughly 80 million in a later count, with roughly 10 million of them shared. The data were produced by immunoSEQ multiplex PCR, yet TCRdb's version contains in-frame clones alone and is incomplete. The DNA gave D and trimming, while V, J and clone size come from that table. The table shows 110,000 or so clones, with 73% occurring only once. Study conclusions and caveats: Presence/absence analyses assumed roughly uniform sequencing depth across donors, which may not hold. Available immune exposure information covered CMV serostatus only.

There are 15 residues in the CDR3. The V gene's germline CDR1 is SGHAT and CDR2 FQDESV (reference sequence). Trimming took off 7 bases at V and 3 bases at J, with 15 bases between the two ends. On this clone itself: Antigen: not known.

The chain recombines TRBV11-1 with TRBJ1-4, with unresolved D. Sequencing was done on a sample of PBMCs. The receptor comes from a man between 35 and 55 years old in good health and CMV-seronegative. The CDR3 loop is CASTNDGRSNEKLFF. CDR3 bases: TGTGCCAGCACCAACGATGGGAGATCTAATGAAAAACTGTTTTTT.